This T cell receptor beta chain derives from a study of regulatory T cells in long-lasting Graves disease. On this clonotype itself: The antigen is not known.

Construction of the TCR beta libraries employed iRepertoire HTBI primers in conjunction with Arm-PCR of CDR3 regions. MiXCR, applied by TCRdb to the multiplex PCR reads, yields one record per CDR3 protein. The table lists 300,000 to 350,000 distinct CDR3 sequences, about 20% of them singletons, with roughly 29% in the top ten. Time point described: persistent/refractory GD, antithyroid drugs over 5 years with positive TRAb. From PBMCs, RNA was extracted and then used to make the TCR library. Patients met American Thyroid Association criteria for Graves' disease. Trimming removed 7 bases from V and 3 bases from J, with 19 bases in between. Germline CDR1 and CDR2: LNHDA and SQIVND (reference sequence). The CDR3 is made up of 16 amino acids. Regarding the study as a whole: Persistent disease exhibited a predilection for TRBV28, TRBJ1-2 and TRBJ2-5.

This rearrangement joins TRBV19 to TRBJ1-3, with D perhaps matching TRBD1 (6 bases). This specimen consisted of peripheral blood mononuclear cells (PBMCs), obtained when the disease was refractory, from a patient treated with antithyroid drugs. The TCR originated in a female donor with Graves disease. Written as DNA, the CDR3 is TGTGCCAGTACCCATGAAGGGGGTCTAGGTGGAAACACCATATATTTT. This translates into CASTHEGGLGGNTIYF.